The clone carrying this TCR beta chain is a singleton in its sample. Some clones are missing from TCRdb's copy, which holds only in-frame ones; the method was immunoSEQ multiplex PCR. The table has 250,000 to 300,000 clones, roughly 92% seen once. The data stem from a study of blood T cell repertoires in COVID-19. In Seattle, patients joined the study during active infection and were tracked longitudinally. The germline V gene encodes CDR1 MNHEY and CDR2 SVGAGI. The CDR3 is 14 amino acids. J gave up 5 bases and V 5 bases, and 6 bases lay outside the gene matches. Sequencing was done on a sample of peripheral blood. This chain connects TRBV6-5 to TRBJ2-5; TRBD1 matches at 9 bases. The receptor's source is a woman aged 30 to 39 with COVID-19, enrolled during active disease. CDR3 loop: CASSPDRGRETQYF. In DNA, the CDR3 is TGTGCCAGCAGTCCCGACAGGGGGAGGGAGACCCAGTACTTC.